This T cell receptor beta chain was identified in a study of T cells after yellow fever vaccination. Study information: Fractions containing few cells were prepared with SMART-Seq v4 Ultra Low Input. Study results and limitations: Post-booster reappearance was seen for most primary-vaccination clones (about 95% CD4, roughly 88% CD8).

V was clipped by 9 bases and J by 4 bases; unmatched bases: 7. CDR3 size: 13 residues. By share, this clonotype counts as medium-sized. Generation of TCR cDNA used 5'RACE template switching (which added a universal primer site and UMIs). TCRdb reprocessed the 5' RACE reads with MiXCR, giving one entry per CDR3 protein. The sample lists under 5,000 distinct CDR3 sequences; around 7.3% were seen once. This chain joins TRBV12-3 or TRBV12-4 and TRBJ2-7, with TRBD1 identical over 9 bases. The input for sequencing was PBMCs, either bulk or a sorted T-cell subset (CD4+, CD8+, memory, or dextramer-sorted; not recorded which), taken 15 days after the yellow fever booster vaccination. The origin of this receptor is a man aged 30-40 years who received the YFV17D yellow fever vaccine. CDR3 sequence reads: CASSRTGEYEQYF. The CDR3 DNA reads TGTGCCAGTTCGAGGACAGGGGAGTACGAGCAGTACTTC.